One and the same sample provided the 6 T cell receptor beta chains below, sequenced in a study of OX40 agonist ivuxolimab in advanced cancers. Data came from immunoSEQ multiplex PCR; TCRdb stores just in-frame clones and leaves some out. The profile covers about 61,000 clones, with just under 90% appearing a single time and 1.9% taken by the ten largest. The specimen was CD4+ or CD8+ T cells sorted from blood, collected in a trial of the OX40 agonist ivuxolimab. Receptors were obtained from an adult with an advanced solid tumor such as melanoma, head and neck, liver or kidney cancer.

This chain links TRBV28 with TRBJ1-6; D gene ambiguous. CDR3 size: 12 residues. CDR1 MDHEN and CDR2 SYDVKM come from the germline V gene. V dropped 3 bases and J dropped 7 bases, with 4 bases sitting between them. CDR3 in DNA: TGTGCCAGCAGTTTCCCCAATTCACCCCTCCACTTT. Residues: CASSFPNSPLHF.

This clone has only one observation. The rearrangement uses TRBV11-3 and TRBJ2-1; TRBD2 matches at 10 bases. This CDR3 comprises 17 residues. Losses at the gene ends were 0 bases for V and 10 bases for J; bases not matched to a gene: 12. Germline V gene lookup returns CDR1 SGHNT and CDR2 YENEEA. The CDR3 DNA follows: TGTGCCAGCAGCTTAGATGGTAGCGGGGGGTCCAGGAGGGAGCAGTTCTTC. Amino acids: CASSLDGSGGSRREQFF. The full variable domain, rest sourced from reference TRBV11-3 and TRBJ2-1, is EAGVVQSPRYKIIEKKQPVAFWCNPISGHNTLYWYLQNLGQGPELLIRYENEEAVDDSQLPKDRFSAERLKGVDSTLKIQPAELGDSAVYLCASSLDGSGGSRREQFFGPGTRLTVL.

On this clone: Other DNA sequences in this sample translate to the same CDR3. CDR3 residues: CASSPVGREQYF. The CDR3, as DNA: TGTGCCAGCAGTCCCGTGGGCCGGGAGCAGTACTTC. The chain has TRBV28 and TRBJ2-7; D remains ambiguous. The CDR3 runs to 12 residues. V lost 5 bases to trimming and J lost 7 bases, with 12 bases between them. CDR1 and CDR2 (germline): MDHEN, SYDVKM.

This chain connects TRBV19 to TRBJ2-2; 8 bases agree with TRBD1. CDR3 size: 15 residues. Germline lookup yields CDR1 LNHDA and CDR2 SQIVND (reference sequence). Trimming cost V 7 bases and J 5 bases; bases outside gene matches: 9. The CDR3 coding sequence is TGTGCCAGTATCTCCAGGGGGCCCAGGACCGGGGAGCTGTTTTTT. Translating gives CASISRGPRTGELFF.

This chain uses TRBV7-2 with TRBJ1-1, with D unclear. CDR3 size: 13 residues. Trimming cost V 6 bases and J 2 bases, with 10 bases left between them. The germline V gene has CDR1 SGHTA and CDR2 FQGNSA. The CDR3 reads CASSRSVNTEAFF. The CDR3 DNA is TGTGCCAGCAGTCGATCGGTTAACACTGAAGCTTTCTTT.

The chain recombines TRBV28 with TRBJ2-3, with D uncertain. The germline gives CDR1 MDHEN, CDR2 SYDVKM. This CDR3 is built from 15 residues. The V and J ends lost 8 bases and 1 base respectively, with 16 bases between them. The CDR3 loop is CASRGTSSRTDTQYF. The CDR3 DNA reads TGTGCCAGCCGAGGAACTTCCTCACGCACAGATACGCAGTATTTT.